These 15 T cell receptor beta chains share one sample of origin, sequenced in a study of blood T cell repertoires in COVID-19. TCRdb keeps only in-frame clones here, not all; method: immunoSEQ multiplex PCR. In the table there are 75,000 to 90,000 clones, just under 80% of which are singletons. The sequenced material came from peripheral blood. The receptors shown here come from a man between 60 and 75 years old with COVID-19, enrolled during active disease.

Of note for this clone: An end of the junction differs from the germline gene, which may be a read error. J is TRBJ1-1 and V is TRBV9; unclear D gene. Germline-derived CDR1 and CDR2 are SGDLS and YYNGEE. The CDR3 totals 12 residues. CDR3 DNA sequence: TGTGCCAGCAGCCCAGGAGGGCCTGACGCTTTCTTT. It codes for CASSPGGPDAFF.

This clone was recorded once. V is TRBV7-2 and J is TRBJ2-7; 12 nucleotides match TRBD2. The V segment lost 5 bases and the J segment 6 bases; nucleotides outside the gene matches: 17. Germline CDR1 and CDR2: SGHTA and FQGNSA. CDR3 length: 18 amino acids. The CDR3 here is CASSPGWGGGLAGLEQYF. As DNA, the CDR3 is TGTGCCAGCAGCCCCGGGTGGGGCGGCGGACTAGCGGGACTCGAGCAGTACTTC.

The chain recombines TRBV5-6 with TRBJ1-5; possible D gene TRBD1, 6 bases. Trimming took off 4 bases at V and 5 bases at J, with 22 bases between the two ends. CDR1 and CDR2 from the germline V gene are SGHDT and YYEEEE. The CDR3 length is 17 residues. CDR3 sequence: CASSRAGSGTHYQPQHF. The CDR3, as DNA: TGTGCCAGCAGCCGGGCCGGTTCCGGGACACACTATCAGCCCCAGCATTTT. Drawing the rest from reference TRBV5-6 and TRBJ1-5, the complete variable domain is DAGVTQSPTHLIKTRGQQVTLRCSPKSGHDTVSWYQQALGQGPQFIFQYYEEEERQRGNFPDRFSGHQFPNYSSELNVNALLLGDSALYLCASSRAGSGTHYQPQHFGDGTRLSIL.

The V and J genes are TRBV9 and TRBJ2-3; D perhaps matches TRBD2 (6 bases). V lost 3 bases and J 5 bases, leaving 7 bases between the germline ends. This CDR3 comprises 12 residues. CDR1 is SGDLS and CDR2 is YYNGEE in the germline V gene. In DNA form, the CDR3 reads TGTGCCAGCAGCGGACTAGTAGATACGCAGTATTTT. Residues: CASSGLVDTQYF.

V is TRBV5-1 and J is TRBJ2-1; TRBD2 matches at 8 bases. V trimming: 0 bases; J trimming: 6 bases; junction bases outside the gene matches: 5. The germline gives CDR1 SGHRS, CDR2 YFSETQ. This CDR3 has 15 residues. The CDR3 sequence: CASSLAGLGTNEQFF. CDR3 sequence (DNA): TGCGCCAGCAGCTTGGCGGGACTAGGAACCAATGAGCAGTTCTTC.

This chain joins TRBV2 and TRBJ1-2, with 10 bases that match TRBD1. Germline V gives CDR1 SNHLY, CDR2 FYNNEI. V was pared by 9 bases and J by 4 bases, with 17 bases of the junction left unmatched. This CDR3 is built from 17 residues. CDR3 amino acids: CASRSRTGGLAVYGYTF. Written as DNA, the CDR3 is TGTGCCAGTAGATCGAGGACAGGGGGGCTTGCAGTCTATGGCTACACCTTC. Complete variable domain (other parts from reference TRBV2 and TRBJ1-2): EPEVTQTPSHQVTQMGQEVILRCVPISNHLYFYWYRQILGQKVEFLVSFYNNEISEKSEIFDDQFSVERPDGSNFTLKIRSTKLEDSAMYFCASRSRTGGLAVYGYTFGSGTRLTVV.

This clone came up a few times. The rearrangement joins TRBV5-1 to TRBJ1-4; TRBD1 matches 8 bases. Germline loops: CDR1 SGHRS, CDR2 YFSETQ. The length of the CDR3 is 16 residues. V lost 3 bases and J lost 3; bases outside the gene matches: 7. The CDR3 protein is CASSSDRGAPNEKLFF. The CDR3 nucleotides read TGCGCCAGCAGCTCCGACAGGGGAGCTCCTAATGAAAAACTGTTTTTT.

The chain recombines TRBV18 with TRBJ2-1; D possibly corresponds to TRBD1 (6 bases). Trimming took 3 bases from V and 7 from J, leaving 13 bases between them. This CDR3 has 14 residues. The germline CDR1 and CDR2 sequences are KGHSH and LQKENI. The CDR3 sequence is CASSPRQGHNEQFF. CDR3 DNA: TGTGCCAGCTCACCGAGGCAGGGGCATAATGAGCAGTTCTTC.

The rearrangement links TRBV7-9 to TRBJ2-5; 10 nucleotides align to TRBD2. Germline V gene data show CDR1 as SEHNR and CDR2 as FQNEAQ (reference sequence). After removal of 6 bases from V and 6 bases from J, the junction contained 16 bases not matched to a gene. This CDR3 has 17 amino acids. The CDR3 here is CASRSGALAGVGKTQYF. The CDR3 DNA reads TGTGCCAGCAGATCGGGGGCCCTAGCGGGGGTTGGCAAGACCCAGTACTTC. The whole variable domain, filled in from reference TRBV7-9 and TRBJ2-5, reads DTGVSQNPRHKITKRGQNVTFRCDPISEHNRLYWYRQTLGQGPEFLTYFQNEAQLEKSRLLSDRFSAERPKGSFSTLEIQRTEQGDSAMYLCASRSGALAGVGKTQYFGPGTRLLVL.

The CDR3 loop is CASSLATARGKEKLFF. CDR3 in DNA: TGCGCCAGCAGCTTGGCCACGGCAAGGGGGAAGGAAAAACTGTTTTTT. This rearrangement joins TRBV5-1 to TRBJ1-4; D is perhaps TRBD1 (6 bases). V was trimmed by 0 bases and J by 8 bases, leaving 17 bases between them. Germline-derived CDR1 and CDR2 are SGHRS and YFSETQ. The CDR3 consists of 16 residues.

V gene TRBV7-2 combines with J gene TRBJ2-7; 10 nucleotides line up with TRBD1. The CDR3 is 16 amino acids. Germline trimming cut 7 bases from V and 7 bases from J; bases unmatched to any gene: 16. Germline V gives CDR1 SGHTA, CDR2 FQGNSA. The CDR3 loop reads CASKPPPGTGDREQYF. CDR3 DNA: TGTGCCAGCAAACCCCCTCCCGGGACAGGGGATAGGGAGCAGTACTTC.

J is TRBJ2-7 and V is TRBV6-2 or TRBV6-3; 7 positions agree with TRBD1. The CDR3 loop spans 16 amino acids. CDR1 is MNHEY, CDR2 SVGEGT, per germline. V trimming: 2 bases; J trimming: 3 bases; junction bases outside the gene matches: 10. The CDR3 loop is CASSYGSRDRIYEQYF. The DNA for the CDR3 is TGTGCCAGCAGTTACGGGTCCCGGGACAGAATCTACGAGCAGTACTTC.

This chain's CDR3 is CASSESGNRDQETQYF. In DNA, the CDR3 is TGCGCCAGCAGTGAGTCGGGGAACAGGGACCAAGAGACCCAGTACTTC. The V and J genes are TRBV10-1 and TRBJ2-5; weak D call: TRBD1 (6 bases). The CDR3 spans 16 residues. The germline V gene has CDR1 WNHNN and CDR2 SYGVQD (reference sequence). The V and J ends lost 0 bases and 0 bases respectively, with 11 bases between them.

The chain has TRBV11-3 and TRBJ2-7; unclear D gene. Trimming shortened V by 1 base and J by 6 bases, and 16 bases separated the two germline ends. In germline, CDR1 is SGHNT, CDR2 YENEEA. The CDR3 covers 15 residues. DNA for the CDR3: TGTGCCAGCAGCTTAGGGCCTCCTGCTCTCGCCGAGCAGTACTTC. This codes for CASSLGPPALAEQYF.

The rearrangement uses TRBV9 and TRBJ2-3; 12 bases fit TRBD2. The CDR3 covers 17 residues. The trim removed 1 base at V and 0 bases at J, leaving 3 bases unmatched. In germline, CDR1 is SGDLS, CDR2 YYNGEE. CDR3 loop: CASSVTSGGTSTDTQYF. DNA of the CDR3: TGTGCCAGCAGCGTAACTAGCGGGGGGACGAGCACAGATACGCAGTATTTT.